What follows are 9 T cell receptor beta chains derived from one specimen sequenced in a study of spatial heterogeneity in lung cancer. One entry per CDR3 protein results from TCRdb running MiXCR on the 5' RACE reads. The data hold approximately 90,000 distinct CDR3 sequences, with approximately 8.2% observed a single time. Time point meaning: sample taken at primary tumor resection. Whole RNA from tumor, nontumor lung or frozen PBMC was sequenced unsorted. Specimen: PBMCs, collected at surgery. The receptor set was obtained from a male donor with early-stage non-small cell lung cancer.

Turning to this clonotype: A single base separates this from a much larger clone, so it may be a read error. The CDR3 does not end in the conserved phenylalanine or tryptophan, so this is likely a read error. The V and J genes are TRBV28 and TRBJ2-3, with D possibly called TRBD1 or TRBD2 (6 bases each). The CDR3 runs to 15 residues. CDR1 is MDHEN, CDR2 SYDVKM, per germline. Deletions cut 8 bases from V and 2 bases from J, with 17 bases between. CDR3 sequence reads: CASGGPSAYTDTQYS. CDR3 nucleotides: TGTGCCAGCGGGGGGCCTAGCGCTTACACAGATACGCAGTATTCT.

In its sample, this clonotype was seen many times. This sequence joins TRBV7-9 and TRBJ2-5; 10 bases align to TRBD1. CDR1 and CDR2 (germline): SEHNR, FQNEAQ (reference sequence). The CDR3 is 16 residues long. The J segment lost 2 bases and the V segment lost 4 bases, leaving 7 bases of the junction unmatched. CDR3 sequence reads: CASSSRQGARQETQYF. DNA for the CDR3: TGTGCCAGCAGCTCTCGACAGGGGGCGAGACAAGAGACCCAGTACTTC.

This clonotype was picked up many times. This sequence joins TRBV29-1 and TRBJ2-3; the match to TRBD1 covers 8 bases. Germline lookup yields CDR1 SQVTM and CDR2 ANQGSEA. This CDR3 has 15 amino acids. V shed 6 bases and J 2 bases; nucleotides not matched to a gene: 10. CDR3 bases: TGCAGCGTCCAAACGACAGGGGCGACCACAGATACGCAGTATTTT. It yields the protein CSVQTTGATTDTQYF.

This clonotype has at least ten counts. The chain joins TRBV20-1 to TRBJ1-1; D call uncertain. This CDR3 is 16 amino acids long. V lost 0 bases, J lost 1 base, and 15 bases lay in between. CDR1 is DFQATT and CDR2 is SNEGSKA in the germline V gene (reference sequence). The DNA of the CDR3 is TGCAGTGCTAGAGAGGGCAGAAGGGCCGGGAACACTGAAGCTTTCTTT. Its protein product is CSAREGRRAGNTEAFF.

V and J are TRBV7-9 and TRBJ1-2; D remains unclear. The CDR3 totals 13 residues. Deletions cut 1 base from V and 1 base from J, with 4 bases between. Germline V gene lookup returns CDR1 SEHNR and CDR2 FQNEAQ (reference sequence). CDR3 amino acids: CASSLDLNYGYTF. The CDR3 coding sequence is TGTGCCAGCAGCTTAGACCTTAACTATGGCTACACCTTC.

This clonotype was counted between two and nine times. The rearrangement joins TRBV15 to TRBJ2-3; D is perhaps TRBD1 or TRBD2 (5 bases each). The V gene's germline CDR1 is LNHNV and CDR2 YYDKDF (reference sequence). V lost 5 bases to trimming and J lost 1 base, with 13 bases between them. The CDR3 has 15 residues. The CDR3 sequence: CATSSGPRGTDTQYF. CDR3 nucleotides: TGTGCCACCAGCTCGGGACCTCGGGGCACAGATACGCAGTATTTT.

This clonotype was seen a few times. This rearrangement joins TRBV15 to TRBJ2-6; D remains ambiguous. This CDR3 comprises 14 residues. V gave up 0 bases and J gave up 3 bases, with 3 bases separating them. Germline V lookup: CDR1 LNHNV, CDR2 YYDKDF (reference sequence). The CDR3 region has the DNA TGTGCCACCAGCAGAGATTTTGGGGCCAACGTCCTGACTTTC. It translates to CATSRDFGANVLTF.

This clonotype showed up many times. The chain carries TRBV4-2 and TRBJ2-2; 8 bases are shared with TRBD1. The CDR3 covers 16 residues. Germline V lookup: CDR1 LGHNA, CDR2 YNFKEQ. V shed 5 bases and J 1 base; nucleotides not matched to a gene: 6. CDR3 loop: CASSDIDRGNTGELFF. CDR3 DNA sequence: TGTGCCAGCAGCGATATAGACAGGGGGAACACCGGGGAGCTGTTTTTT.

This clonotype was detected ten times or more. The rearrangement uses TRBV12-3 or TRBV12-4 and TRBJ1-2; D is ambiguous. The CDR3 covers 12 residues. Trimming removed 0 bases from V and 8 bases from J, with 7 bases in between. The CDR3 is CASSLAGSGYTF. The CDR3 nucleotides read TGTGCCAGCAGTTTAGCGGGGAGCGGCTACACCTTC.